The 5 T cell receptor beta chains reported below all come from one sample, sequenced in a study of graft-versus-host responses after intestinal transplantation. Produced via immunoSEQ multiplex PCR; TCRdb's table is partial and in-frame only. Of about 50,000 clones listed, about 93% are singletons. These receptors' targets are unknown. This material consisted of unstimulated CD4+ T cells sorted from spleen or lymph node cells, taken before transplant. These receptors came from a human donor who was the organ donor for an intestinal transplant.

The chain joins TRBV7-4 to TRBJ1-4; 7 bases align to TRBD1. Germline V gene sequence: CDR1 SGHVT, CDR2 SQSDAQ. The junction had 5 bases not matched to a gene; V was cut back by 5 bases and J by 5 bases. This CDR3 has 14 amino acids. CDR3 sequence (DNA): TGTGCCAGCAGCCCGGGACAGCCAAATGAAAAACTGTTTTTT. It translates to CASSPGQPNEKLFF.

Written as DNA, the CDR3 is TGTGCCAGCAGTGCAGGGGGCAATCAGCCCCAGCATTTT. Translation: CASSAGGNQPQHF. This rearrangement joins TRBV6-5 to TRBJ1-5; tentatively, D is TRBD1 (6 bases). The CDR3 runs to 13 residues. Germline V CDR1 and CDR2: MNHEY, SVGAGI. Trimming took off 5 bases at V and 2 bases at J, with 7 bases between the two ends.

The chain recombines TRBV19 with TRBJ2-1, with D unresolved. V lost 5 bases to trimming and J lost 0 bases, with 5 bases between them. Looked up from germline, CDR1 is LNHDA and CDR2 is SQIVND (reference sequence). This CDR3 has 13 amino acids. In nucleotides, the CDR3 is TGTGCCAGTAGTCCAAGCTCCTACAATGAGCAGTTCTTC. Amino acid sequence: CASSPSSYNEQFF.

The genes are TRBV6-1 and TRBJ1-3; D unclear. The CDR3 loop spans 16 amino acids. Trimming removed 3 bases at V and 0 bases at J, with 12 bases between. Looked up from germline, CDR1 is MNHNS and CDR2 is SASEGT. The CDR3 DNA reads TGTGCCAGCAGTGACGCCATGGCCTACTCTGGAAACACCATATATTTT. This gives the protein CASSDAMAYSGNTIYF.

The CDR3 reads CASSQRDGAYNEQFF. In nucleotides, the CDR3 is TGTGCCAGCAGCCAACGGGACGGAGCCTACAATGAGCAGTTCTTC. V is TRBV9 and J is TRBJ2-1, with D perhaps TRBD1 or TRBD2 (5 bases each). CDR1 and CDR2 from the germline V gene are SGDLS and YYNGEE. Between the trimmed V and J ends, which lost 4 bases and 2 bases, there was a span of 13 bases. The CDR3 is 15 residues long.